This passage covers 10 T cell receptor beta chains from one sample sequenced in a study of CD8 T cells in ankylosing spondylitis. One entry per CDR3 protein results from TCRdb running MiXCR on the 5' RACE reads. The table includes 200,000 or so distinct CDR3 sequences, more than 25% detected once. Sequencing input: blood, either unsorted or a sorted T cell fraction (not recorded which). These receptors all come from a male donor with ankylosing spondylitis or in good health (not recorded which).

This chain joins TRBV19 and TRBJ1-5; no firm D call. The germline V gene has CDR1 LNHDA and CDR2 SQIVND (reference sequence). Between the trimmed V and J ends, which lost 3 bases and 3 bases, there was a span of 6 bases. The CDR3 loop spans 13 amino acids. CDR3 amino acids: CASSMEVNQPQHF. CDR3 bases: TGTGCCAGTAGTATGGAAGTCAATCAGCCCCAGCATTTT. The variable domain in full, with the rest retrieved from reference TRBV19 and TRBJ1-5, is DGGITQSPKYLFRKEGQNVTLSCEQNLNHDAMYWYRQDPGQGLRLIYYSQIVNDFQKGDIAEGYSVSREKKESFPLTVTSAQKNPTAFYLCASSMEVNQPQHFGDGTRLSIL.

The table lists this clonotype with a few counts. The chain employs TRBV29-1 and TRBJ2-5, with 10 bases lining up with TRBD1. The CDR3 covers 13 residues. The germline CDR1 and CDR2 sequences are SQVTM and ANQGSEA. V was pared by 7 bases and J by 5 bases, with 7 bases of the junction left unmatched. As DNA, the CDR3 is TGCAGCGCCGACCCGACAGGGGGCGAGACCCAGTACTTC. Amino acid sequence: CSADPTGGETQYF.

This clonotype has a count of ten or more. The rearrangement uses TRBV7-8 and TRBJ1-1; 7 bases match TRBD1. The ends lost 5 bases at V and 10 bases at J; junction bases unmatched: 13. This CDR3 contains 14 residues. CDR1 and CDR2 from the germline V gene are SGHVS and FQNEAQ. Here the CDR3 DNA reads TGTGCCAGCAGCGCCGCAGGGGGGAAAAGTCGAGCTTTCTTT. This codes for CASSAAGGKSRAFF.

This clonotype has a handful of counts. This rearrangement joins TRBV20-1 to TRBJ1-4, with no clear D. CDR1 is DFQATT and CDR2 is SNEGSKA in the germline V gene (reference sequence). This CDR3 has 16 amino acids. V gave up 7 bases and J gave up 0 bases, with 18 bases separating them. The chain's CDR3 is CSVEAGYGSTNEKLFF. The DNA of the CDR3 is TGCAGTGTCGAGGCGGGGTACGGGTCAACTAATGAAAAACTGTTTTTT.

The CDR3 region has the DNA TGCAGCGTTGAGGCAGGGGGACGCGAGCAGTACTTC. Translating gives CSVEAGGREQYF. The chain couples TRBV29-1 to TRBJ2-7; the match to TRBD1 covers 7 bases. Trimming cost V 3 bases and J 6 bases; bases outside gene matches: 5. This CDR3 is 12 amino acids long. Per the germline V gene, CDR1 is SQVTM and CDR2 is ANQGSEA.

There are many counts of this clonotype. The gene calls are TRBV12-3 or TRBV12-4 and TRBJ1-1; the D gene is possibly TRBD1 (5 bases). The CDR3 extends over 12 amino acids. V lost 7 bases and J 5 bases, leaving 11 bases between the germline ends. CDR3 residues: CASKAGRTEAFF. The DNA of the CDR3 is TGTGCCAGCAAGGCAGGGAGAACTGAAGCTTTCTTT.

This clonotype was picked up many times. This chain connects TRBV7-2 to TRBJ1-6; D perhaps matches TRBD1 (6 bases). CDR1 and CDR2 from the germline V gene are SGHTA and FQGNSA. V dropped 2 bases and J dropped 10 bases, with 12 bases sitting between them. CDR3 length: 14 residues. CDR3 amino acids: CASSLTTGKSPLHF. CDR3 in DNA: TGTGCCAGCAGCTTAACGACAGGCAAATCACCCCTCCACTTT. The entire variable domain, with the rest obtained from reference TRBV7-2 and TRBJ1-6, is as follows: GAGVSQSPSNKVTEKGKDVELRCDPISGHTALYWYRQSLGQGLEFLIYFQGNSAPDKSGLPSDRFSAERTGGSVSTLTIQRTQQEDSAVYLCASSLTTGKSPLHFGNGTRLTVT.

This clonotype has ten or more counts. The chain employs TRBV5-1 and TRBJ2-1; a weak D match, TRBD2 (6 bases). CDR3 length: 16 amino acids. V dropped 0 bases and J dropped 2 bases, with 12 bases sitting between them. Germline-derived CDR1 and CDR2 are SGHRS and YFSETQ. This CDR3 is CASSLAPLAAYNEQFF. CDR3 nucleotide sequence: TGCGCCAGCAGCTTGGCACCTTTAGCGGCCTACAATGAGCAGTTCTTC.

This clonotype has a count of ten or more. The chain has TRBV7-8 and TRBJ1-1, with D unclear. This CDR3 comprises 15 residues. Germline assignment: CDR1 SGHVS and CDR2 FQNEAQ. V gave up 1 base and J gave up 0 bases, with 9 bases separating them. The CDR3 is CASSLGQGMNTEAFF. CDR3 bases: TGTGCCAGCAGCTTAGGGCAAGGAATGAACACTGAAGCTTTCTTT. Full variable domain (remainder filled in from reference TRBV7-8 and TRBJ1-1): GAGVSQSPRYKVAKRGQDVALRCDPISGHVSLFWYQQALGQGPEFLTYFQNEAQLDKSGLPSDRFFAERPEGSVSTLKIQRTQQEDSAVYLCASSLGQGMNTEAFFGQGTRLTVV.

The genes are TRBV29-1 and TRBJ1-2; 8 bases are a match to TRBD1. V shed 6 bases and J 5 bases; nucleotides not matched to a gene: 14. The CDR3 spans 15 residues. Per germline, CDR1 SQVTM and CDR2 ANQGSEA. In DNA, the CDR3 is TGCAGCGTGGGAAAAGACAGGGGTATGTCGTATGGCTACACCTTC. Protein sequence: CSVGKDRGMSYGYTF.